These 30 T cell receptor beta chains were sequenced from one sample in a study of T cell responses to AZD1222 COVID-19 vaccine. Sequencing was performed with immunoSEQ multiplex PCR; in TCRdb, only in-frame clones are kept and a portion is missing. The sample holds roughly 180,000 clones; approximately 94% are singletons and the top ten take 1.5% to 2%. The sequenced sample was peripheral blood, obtained 28 days after the second AZD1222 dose. The receptor source for this set is an adult who received the AZD1222 COVID-19 vaccine.

A single count supports this clone. This sequence may be a read error, since a much larger clone differs from it by one base. This sample also contains other DNA sequences that code for the same CDR3. V is TRBV12-3 or TRBV12-4 and J is TRBJ1-1, with a tentative D call TRBD1 (5 bases). V shed 5 bases and J shed 1 base, with 8 bases lying between them. The CDR3 is made up of 13 amino acids. The CDR3 coding sequence is TGTGCCAGCAGTCTCAGGGAGAACACTGAAGCTTTCTTT. Its translation is CASSLRENTEAFF.

The CDR3 here is CASSRGPGNTIYF. In DNA, the CDR3 is TGTGCCAGCTCCCGGGGCCCTGGAAACACCATATATTTT. V and J are TRBV18 and TRBJ1-3, with D perhaps matching TRBD1 (5 bases). Germline V gene sequence: CDR1 KGHSH, CDR2 LQKENI. The CDR3 length is 13 residues. The V gene lost 6 bases and the J gene lost 2 bases, with 8 bases spanning the gap.

The chain joins TRBV6-5 to TRBJ1-1; D uncertain. This CDR3 is 15 amino acids long. The germline gives CDR1 MNHEY, CDR2 SVGAGI. V lost 0 bases and J 0 bases, leaving 8 bases between the germline ends. The CDR3 region is CASSYSDTLNTEAFF. As DNA, the CDR3 is TGTGCCAGCAGTTACTCTGACACCTTGAACACTGAAGCTTTCTTT.

The J gene is TRBJ1-5, the V gene TRBV7-8; 9 nucleotides line up with TRBD1. V trimming: 4 bases; J trimming: 4 bases; junction bases outside the gene matches: 8. This CDR3 has 16 amino acids. Germline CDR1 is SGHVS and CDR2 is FQNEAQ. CDR3 residues: CASSSTGQGMNQPQHF. CDR3 nucleotide sequence: TGTGCCAGCAGCTCAACCGGACAGGGGATGAATCAGCCCCAGCATTTT.

This clone turned up a few times. The V and J genes are TRBV27 and TRBJ2-7; the match to TRBD1 covers 9 bases. Germline CDR1 and CDR2: MNHEY and SMNVEV (reference sequence). There are 14 residues in the CDR3. The J segment lost 6 bases and the V segment lost 5 bases, leaving 8 bases of the junction unmatched. CDR3 bases: TGTGCCAGCAGTCCACAGGGGGCTCAGTTCGAGCAGTACTTC. This encodes CASSPQGAQFEQYF.

This clone was seen just once. The chain carries TRBV3-1 (or the pseudogene TRBV3-2) and TRBJ2-7; 7 bases agree with TRBD1. Trimming cost V 5 bases and J 5 bases; bases outside gene matches: 12. Germline CDR1 is LGHDT and CDR2 is YNNKEL (reference sequence). The CDR3 has 15 residues. The CDR3 here is CASSLSEGAFHEQYF. The DNA of the CDR3 is TGTGCCAGCAGCTTAAGTGAGGGGGCATTCCACGAGCAGTACTTC.

The chain employs TRBV12-5 and TRBJ2-7; D perhaps matches TRBD1 (6 bases). CDR3 length: 17 amino acids. Germline assignment: CDR1 LGHNT and CDR2 FRNRAP. The V end lost 3 bases, the J end lost 1 base, and 19 bases lay between the germline ends. The CDR3 sequence is CASGLGSPGVKSYEQYF. CDR3 sequence (DNA): TGTGCTAGTGGTTTAGGCTCCCCAGGGGTGAAATCCTACGAGCAGTACTTC.

CDR3 amino acids: CASSQEGGGRPLAGLFF. The CDR3 DNA sequence: TGCGCCAGCAGCCAAGAGGGTGGCGGCCGTCCCTTGGCTGGGCTGTTTTTT. The J gene is TRBJ1-4, the V gene TRBV4-3; D is undetermined. Germline V lookup: CDR1 LGHNA, CDR2 YSLEER. V was cut by 0 bases and J by 14 bases, with 25 bases left in between. The CDR3 contains 17 residues.

The chain carries TRBV5-5 and TRBJ1-2; D uncertain. The CDR3 extends over 15 amino acids. Germline-derived CDR1 and CDR2 are SGHKS and YYEKEE (reference sequence). V was trimmed by 1 base and J by 4 bases, leaving 14 bases between them. The chain's CDR3 is CASSLPSRSGYGYTF. CDR3 DNA: TGTGCCAGCAGCTTGCCCAGCCGAAGTGGCTATGGCTACACCTTC.

The J gene is TRBJ1-2, the V gene TRBV7-9, with 7 bases aligning to TRBD1. The germline gives CDR1 SEHNR, CDR2 FQNEAQ (reference sequence). Unmatched junction bases numbered 13, after V lost 4 bases and J lost 2 bases. The CDR3 runs 17 residues. The CDR3 DNA reads as TGTGCCAGCAGCTATGTTTCCGGGACAGAAACCAACTATGGCTACACCTTC. Translation: CASSYVSGTETNYGYTF.

This chain connects TRBV7-9 to TRBJ1-2, with TRBD1 matching 9 bases. The V segment lost 5 bases and the J segment 7 bases; nucleotides outside the gene matches: 11. The CDR3 has 15 residues. Germline values: CDR1 SEHNR, CDR2 FQNEAQ (reference sequence). The DNA for the CDR3 is TGTGCCAGCAGCGTCGAGTGGACAGGGGCGGGTGGCTACACCTTC. Translation: CASSVEWTGAGGYTF. The whole variable domain, remainder taken from reference TRBV7-9 and TRBJ1-2, is DTGVSQNPRHKITKRGQNVTFRCDPISEHNRLYWYRQTLGQGPEFLTYFQNEAQLEKSRLLSDRFSAERPKGSFSTLEIQRTEQGDSAMYLCASSVEWTGAGGYTFGSGTRLTVV.

V is TRBV18 and J is TRBJ2-7; possibly TRBD1 or TRBD2 for D (5 bases each). V was pared by 2 bases and J by 2 bases, with 10 bases between. The CDR3 is made up of 14 amino acids. Germline values: CDR1 KGHSH, CDR2 LQKENI. This CDR3 is CASSPNRRTYEQYF. CDR3 nucleotide sequence: TGTGCCAGCTCACCAAACAGGAGGACCTACGAGCAGTACTTC.

The CDR3 sequence is CASSLEHAGGSPLHF. CDR3 DNA sequence: TGTGCCAGCAGCTTAGAACACGCAGGTGGTTCACCCCTCCACTTT. The chain links TRBV7-9 to TRBJ1-6; no clear D gene. CDR3 length: 15 amino acids. Trimming removed 1 base from V and 9 bases from J, with 13 bases in between. Per the germline V gene, CDR1 is SEHNR and CDR2 is FQNEAQ (reference sequence).

The chain links TRBV14 to TRBJ2-7; D not resolved. Trimming took off 2 bases at V and 6 bases at J, with 23 bases between the two ends. CDR1 and CDR2 (germline): SGHDN, FVKESK. This CDR3 has 17 residues. The CDR3 region is CASSQRMLERPLFEQYF. CDR3 bases: TGTGCCAGCAGCCAAAGGATGCTCGAAAGACCCTTATTCGAGCAGTACTTC.

The V gene is TRBV6-5, the J gene TRBJ1-5; D unclear. The CDR3 contains 12 residues. V lost 6 bases to trimming and J lost 4 bases, with 7 bases between them. CDR1 is MNHEY and CDR2 is SVGAGI in the germline V gene. Written as DNA, the CDR3 is TGTGCCAGCAGGACACTGAATCAGCCCCAGCATTTT. Its protein is CASRTLNQPQHF.

The V and J genes are TRBV12-5 and TRBJ2-3; TRBD2 might be the D (6 bases). V was shortened by 1 base and J by 4 bases, with 12 bases between the two germline ends. This CDR3 has 15 residues. Germline values: CDR1 LGHNT, CDR2 FRNRAP. The CDR3 loop reads CASGLDTRGSDTQYF. The CDR3, as DNA: TGTGCTAGTGGTTTGGACACGCGGGGCTCAGATACGCAGTATTTT.

The chain combines TRBV10-1 with TRBJ2-1; 7 positions match TRBD1. Germline CDR1 WNHNN, CDR2 SYGVQD (reference sequence). The CDR3 is 15 residues long. Unmatched junction bases numbered 9, after V lost 5 bases and J lost 5 bases. CDR3 nucleotide sequence: TGCGCCAGCAGTCTAGGGGGCAACGGACACAATGAGCAGTTCTTC. This translates into CASSLGGNGHNEQFF.

The CDR3 DNA is TGTGCCAGCAGCCCGGACTGGAACACTGAAGCTTTCTTT. Its protein product is CASSPDWNTEAFF. J is TRBJ1-1 and V is TRBV7-9, with D hard to call. V was trimmed by 5 bases and J by 1 base, leaving 8 bases between them. Looked up from germline, CDR1 is SEHNR and CDR2 is FQNEAQ (reference sequence). The CDR3 loop spans 13 amino acids.

V gene TRBV11-2 combines with J gene TRBJ2-3; D is possibly TRBD1 (6 bases). The germline V gene encodes CDR1 SGHAT and CDR2 FQNNGV. The CDR3 is made up of 13 amino acids. The ends were cut back, 0 bases at V and 9 bases at J, with 10 bases in the middle. In DNA form, the CDR3 reads TGTGCCAGCAGCTTAGATGAGGGGGTGACGCAGTATTTT. This gives the protein CASSLDEGVTQYF.

The chain couples TRBV30 to TRBJ2-7; D gene unclear. V dropped 2 bases and J dropped 2 bases, with 7 bases sitting between them. Germline V gene sequence: CDR1 GTSNPN, CDR2 SVGIG (reference sequence). The CDR3 runs to 12 residues. Written as DNA, the CDR3 is TGTGCCTGGAGTTCAGGACCCTACGAGCAGTACTTC. It translates to CAWSSGPYEQYF.

This sequence joins TRBV9 and TRBJ2-7; no clear D gene. Trimming left V 2 bases short and J 3 bases short, with 12 bases between. This CDR3 has 14 amino acids. Germline V gene sequence: CDR1 SGDLS, CDR2 YYNGEE. For the CDR3, the DNA is TGTGCCAGCAGCGTCTCGGACGGGTACTACGAGCAGTACTTC. This encodes CASSVSDGYYEQYF.

The genes are TRBV7-9 and TRBJ2-3; D tentatively fits TRBD1 or TRBD2 (5 bases each). Trimming removed 5 bases at V and 5 bases at J, with 17 bases between. Germline V gene sequence: CDR1 SEHNR, CDR2 FQNEAQ (reference sequence). CDR3 length: 15 amino acids. This CDR3 is CASSPEYGGGDTQYF. CDR3 in DNA: TGTGCCAGCAGCCCAGAATACGGTGGGGGAGATACGCAGTATTTT.

CDR3: CASSLMGQSRFYEQYF. DNA for the CDR3: TGTGCCAGCAGCTTGATGGGACAGTCTAGGTTCTACGAGCAGTACTTC. V and J are TRBV5-6 and TRBJ2-7; 7 nucleotides agree with TRBD1. From germline, CDR1 is SGHDT and CDR2 YYEEEE. The CDR3 is 16 amino acids. The V and J ends lost 1 base and 3 bases, in that order; junction bases with no gene match: 10.

The chain uses TRBV7-2 and TRBJ2-7; D uncertain. CDR1 and CDR2 (germline): SGHTA, FQGNSA. Trimming pared 4 bases from V and 1 base from J, leaving 8 bases between. The CDR3 length is 13 residues. As DNA, the CDR3 is TGTGCCAGCAGCTCCCTTCTTTCCTACGAGCAGTACTTC. It translates to CASSSLLSYEQYF.

The rearrangement uses TRBV6-5 and TRBJ2-7, with 10 bases lining up with TRBD1. Trimming removed 6 bases from V and 6 bases from J; junction bases left unmatched: 5. Germline assignment: CDR1 MNHEY and CDR2 SVGAGI. This CDR3 region has 13 residues. This chain's CDR3 is CASRWTGGSEQYF. For the CDR3, the DNA is TGTGCCAGCAGATGGACAGGGGGTAGCGAGCAGTACTTC.

This clone occurred once. V and J are TRBV18 and TRBJ1-5; D is possibly TRBD1 (5 bases). CDR3 length equals 14 residues. The germline gives CDR1 KGHSH, CDR2 LQKENI. V lost 3 bases to trimming and J lost 5 bases, with 11 bases between them. CDR3 residues: CASSPGTAHQPQHF. Here the CDR3 DNA reads TGTGCCAGCTCACCCGGGACGGCTCATCAGCCCCAGCATTTT.

The chain couples TRBV6-1 to TRBJ2-7; TRBD2 agrees at 9 bases. Germline V gene data show CDR1 as MNHNS and CDR2 as SASEGT. Trimming took 2 bases from V and 1 from J; bases not matched to a gene: 3. CDR3 size: 15 residues. For the CDR3, the DNA is TGTGCCAGCAGTGAACAGGCGGGGGGGTCCTACGAGCAGTACTTC. It translates to CASSEQAGGSYEQYF.

The chain couples TRBV19 to TRBJ1-1, with D perhaps TRBD1 (5 bases). Trimming shortened V by 5 bases and J by 2 bases, and 18 bases separated the two germline ends. Germline values: CDR1 LNHDA, CDR2 SQIVND (reference sequence). The CDR3 loop spans 16 amino acids. The CDR3 is CASSFQGGWSNTEAFF. The CDR3 nucleotides are TGTGCCAGTAGTTTCCAGGGCGGATGGTCCAACACTGAAGCTTTCTTT.

The chain employs TRBV9 and TRBJ1-3; the D gene is possibly TRBD1 (5 bases). The CDR3 has 15 residues. V lost 3 bases and J lost 3, with 13 bases in between. The germline V gene has CDR1 SGDLS and CDR2 YYNGEE. CDR3 loop: CASSAGGDLGNTIYF. The DNA for the CDR3 is TGTGCCAGCAGCGCTGGGGGGGACCTTGGAAACACCATATATTTT.

CDR3 bases: TGTGCCAGCAGTGAAGGGGGCTTGGCGGGGGGATACGAGCAGTACTTC. Protein: CASSEGGLAGGYEQYF. This rearrangement joins TRBV2 to TRBJ2-7; 8 bases map to TRBD2. The CDR3 has 16 amino acids. V lost 1 base to trimming and J lost 4 bases; unmatched junction nucleotides: 9. The germline gives CDR1 SNHLY, CDR2 FYNNEI. Full variable domain (missing parts from reference TRBV2 and TRBJ2-7): EPEVTQTPSHQVTQMGQEVILRCVPISNHLYFYWYRQILGQKVEFLVSFYNNEISEKSEIFDDQFSVERPDGSNFTLKIRSTKLEDSAMYFCASSEGGLAGGYEQYFGPGTRLTVT.